Listed below are T cell receptor beta chains from one sample, sequenced in a study of T cell responses to AZD1222 COVID-19 vaccine. Sequencing was performed with immunoSEQ multiplex PCR; in TCRdb, only in-frame clones are kept and a portion is missing. The repertoire includes around 110,000 clones, roughly 84% of them detected once, and 6.5% to 9% sits in the top ten. The sequenced sample was peripheral blood, obtained on day 0 of AZD1222 vaccination. The receptor set was obtained from an adult in good health. Both conserved end residues are part of each CDR3. The D gene is left open where the match is weak.

V	J	D	CDR3
TRBV3-1/TRBV3-2	TRBJ1-6	.	CASSQGLGYNSPLHF
TRBV30	TRBJ2-3	.	CAWRYLGSLGTDTQYF
TRBV3-1/TRBV3-2	TRBJ2-3	TRBD2	CASSHTGGRFEDTQYF
TRBV4-2	TRBJ1-5	.	CASSQGWDSGVSQPQHF
TRBV5-8	TRBJ1-1	.	CASSRRSSVTEAFF
TRBV24-1	TRBJ1-4	TRBD1	CATSDRKTGGLATNEKLFF
TRBV2	TRBJ2-3	TRBD1	CASPDRGRGDTQYF
TRBV6-1	TRBJ1-1	TRBD1	CASSEGTGRTLAFF
TRBV19	TRBJ2-2	.	CASSRRGGTGELFF
TRBV9	TRBJ2-1	.	CASSVANPPLNEQFF
TRBV28	TRBJ1-2	.	CASSLHYGYTF
TRBV21-1	TRBJ1-5	.	CASSKGGGTGGFQPQHF
TRBV29-1	TRBJ1-1	.	CSVEDPTGFRSEAFF
TRBV5-1	TRBJ2-5	.	CASSLGTAKETQYF
TRBV7-8	TRBJ2-5	.	CASSSDQGEEETQYF
TRBV7-2	TRBJ2-2	.	CASSLVASGTGELFF
TRBV28	TRBJ2-7	TRBD2	CASSLTGGSSYEQYF
TRBV2	TRBJ2-7	TRBD1	CASKDRNIYEQYF
TRBV5-4	TRBJ2-6	.	CASSLASSGANVLTF
TRBV12-3/TRBV12-4	TRBJ1-1	.	CASSLTGNTEAFF
TRBV4-1	TRBJ2-7	.	CASSQELVLSNEQYF
TRBV28	TRBJ1-4	.	CASTPLVDDEKLFF
TRBV5-6	TRBJ2-2	TRBD1	CASSPRVRGRIGELFF
TRBV9	TRBJ2-6	.	CASSLSNSGANVLTF
TRBV28	TRBJ2-1	.	CASSGWVGEQFF
TRBV5-4	TRBJ1-6	.	CASSLEGRGNSPLHF
TRBV28	TRBJ2-7	.	CASRPGTRAYEQYF
TRBV3-1/TRBV3-2	TRBJ1-1	.	CASSRDGSGTEAFF
TRBV3-1/TRBV3-2	TRBJ1-2	.	CASSHGVSYGYTF
TRBV12-3/TRBV12-4	TRBJ1-1	.	CASNAGGIEAFF
TRBV27	TRBJ2-3	.	CASAPGTGHTDTQYF
TRBV7-9	TRBJ2-2	TRBD2	CASSLLAATGELFF
TRBV5-6	TRBJ1-5	.	CASSDWGGGQPQHF
TRBV19	TRBJ2-7	.	CASSIVGGSGYEQYF
TRBV5-8	TRBJ2-3	TRBD2	CASSLGTSGYTDTQYF
TRBV5-4	TRBJ2-1	TRBD2	CASSLDAGEGFF
TRBV30	TRBJ2-7	TRBD1	CAWGVGQGHEQYF
TRBV9	TRBJ2-3	TRBD2	CASSALGLAGADTQYF